The 17 T cell receptor beta chains presented below share a single source sample, sequenced in a study of cytomegalovirus exposure and HLA in healthy donors. 60 Vbeta and 13 Jbeta primers were used in PCR. The assay was immunoSEQ multiplex PCR, and TCRdb's table has in-frame clones only and misses some. The sample consists of roughly 100,000 clones, roughly three quarters of them appearing once. The specimen was PBMCs. All receptors derive from a man aged 25-45 years in good health and CMV-seronegative.

The genes are TRBV6-1 and TRBJ1-2; 7 bases are shared with TRBD1. The CDR3 consists of 15 residues. Trimming took 1 base from V and 4 from J; bases not matched to a gene: 6. From germline, CDR1 is MNHNS and CDR2 SASEGT. CDR3 in DNA: TGTGCCAGCAGTGAAGGCGTAGGGGGCGTCTATGGCTACACCTTC. This translates into CASSEGVGGVYGYTF.

The chain employs TRBV6-5 and TRBJ2-5; 9 bases are shared with TRBD2. The DNA matches TRBJ2-7 better at its end, which makes the J call doubtful. The CDR3 is made up of 15 amino acids. Germline values: CDR1 MNHEY, CDR2 SVGAGI. The CDR3 is CASSLSAGGLYEQYF. CDR3 nucleotides: TGTGCCAGCAGTCTGTCAGCGGGAGGACTCTACGAGCAGTACTTC.

The gene calls are TRBV11-3 and TRBJ2-1, with 11 positions matching TRBD1. The J segment lost 7 bases and the V segment lost 5 bases, leaving 7 bases of the junction unmatched. The length of the CDR3 is 15 residues. Germline CDR1 is SGHNT and CDR2 is YENEEA. The CDR3 region is CASSQQGQGGNEQFF. DNA of the CDR3: TGTGCCAGCAGCCAACAGGGACAGGGGGGTAATGAGCAGTTCTTC. Together with reference TRBV11-3 and TRBJ2-1, the CDR3 gives the full variable domain: EAGVVQSPRYKIIEKKQPVAFWCNPISGHNTLYWYLQNLGQGPELLIRYENEEAVDDSQLPKDRFSAERLKGVDSTLKIQPAELGDSAVYLCASSQQGQGGNEQFFGPGTRLTVL.

The chain is built from TRBV7-9 and TRBJ1-1; no firm D call. The CDR3 is 11 residues long. Germline V gene lookup returns CDR1 SEHNR and CDR2 FQNEAQ (reference sequence). Trimming removed 1 base at V and 9 bases at J, with 6 bases between. For the CDR3, the DNA is TGTGCCAGCAGCTTAGAGACAAAAGCTTTCTTT. Protein: CASSLETKAFF.

The rearrangement uses TRBV21-1 and TRBJ2-5; the listed D gene, TRBD2, was not tested against the DNA. TRBV21-1 is classified as a pseudogene. The CDR3 runs to 15 residues. CDR3 DNA sequence: TGTGCCAGCAGCGCCCCAGACCCACGGAGTTGGAAGCAGTACTTC. It specifies CASSAPDPRSWKQYF.

This chain uses TRBV5-1 with TRBJ1-1; D ambiguous. The germline V and J ends were trimmed by 0 bases and 5 bases, with 14 bases remaining between them. CDR3 length: 15 residues. Germline CDR1 and CDR2: SGHRS and YFSETQ. CDR3 amino acids: CASSLVVLGATEAFF. CDR3 in DNA: TGCGCCAGCAGCTTGGTAGTGCTCGGTGCAACTGAAGCTTTCTTT.

This rearrangement joins TRBV10-3 to TRBJ2-5, with 7 bases lining up with TRBD1. Germline V gene sequence: CDR1 ENHRY, CDR2 SYGVKD. With V trimmed by 4 bases and J by 2 bases, 1 base remained unmatched. This CDR3 region has 13 residues. The CDR3 DNA is TGTGCCATCAGTGGACAGGGACAAGAGACCCAGTACTTC. It encodes CAISGQGQETQYF.

This clone has only a few counts. This chain uses TRBV4-3 with TRBJ2-5; 11 bases line up with TRBD2. Trimming cost V 0 bases and J 0 bases; bases outside gene matches: 3. The CDR3 spans 17 residues. Looked up from germline, CDR1 is LGHNA and CDR2 is YSLEER. The CDR3 sequence: CASSQEWTSGYQETQYF. Written as DNA, the CDR3 is TGCGCCAGCAGCCAAGAATGGACTAGCGGGTACCAAGAGACCCAGTACTTC.

This clone was detected once. The V and J genes are TRBV5-1 and TRBJ2-7; D perhaps matches TRBD2 (6 bases). This CDR3 contains 13 residues. V lost 4 bases and J lost 2, with 10 bases in between. In germline, CDR1 is SGHRS, CDR2 YFSETQ. DNA of the CDR3: TGCGCCAGCAGCGGCGGGACTGCCTACGAGCAGTACTTC. Its translation: CASSGGTAYEQYF.

Only one count was recorded for this clone. V and J are TRBV23-1 and TRBJ1-5; TRBD1 matches 8 bases. TRBV23-1 is noted as an ORF with a role that remains uncertain. CDR3 size: 17 residues. With 0 bases clipped from V and 6 bases from J, the junction kept 10 bases outside the gene matches. Here the CDR3 DNA reads TGCGCCAGCAGTCAATCCGCGGACAGGGATCTAAGTCAGCCCCAGCATTTT. Encoded protein: CASSQSADRDLSQPQHF.

This chain uses TRBV7-8 with TRBJ1-1, with D unresolved. Germline V lookup: CDR1 SGHVS, CDR2 FQNEAQ. Trimming took 1 base from V and 0 from J, leaving 9 bases between them. The CDR3 length is 15 residues. CDR3 sequence: CASSLVAGVNTEAFF. DNA for the CDR3: TGTGCCAGCAGCTTAGTAGCCGGGGTGAACACTGAAGCTTTCTTT.

About this clone: An end of the junction does not agree with germline; a read error may underlie this. The V gene is TRBV14, the J gene TRBJ2-6; D is perhaps TRBD1 (5 bases). This CDR3 has 16 amino acids. Germline values: CDR1 SGHDN, CDR2 FVKESK. CDR3 region: CASSQGIQAGANGLTF. In DNA form, the CDR3 reads TGTGCCAGCAGCCAAGGGATACAGGCTGGGGCCAACGGCCTGACTTTC.

The rearrangement joins TRBV18 to TRBJ1-2, with 7 positions matching TRBD1. Germline V CDR1 and CDR2: KGHSH, LQKENI. The ends lost 0 bases at V and 4 bases at J; junction bases unmatched: 5. The CDR3 has 15 residues. The CDR3 nucleotides are TGTGCCAGCTCACCACCTCCAGGGGGAAGCTATGGCTACACCTTC. Translated: CASSPPPGGSYGYTF. The full variable domain, completed using reference TRBV18 and TRBJ1-2, is NAGVMQNPRHLVRRRGQEARLRCSPMKGHSHVYWYRQLPEEGLKFMVYLQKENIIDESGMPKERFSAEFPKEGPSILRIQQVVRGDSAAYFCASSPPPGGSYGYTFGSGTRLTVV.

The chain joins TRBV28 to TRBJ2-1; 8 nucleotides match TRBD2. V lost 3 bases and J lost 10; bases outside the gene matches: 11. Germline lookup yields CDR1 MDHEN and CDR2 SYDVKM. The CDR3 is 15 residues long. The CDR3 sequence: CASSFLGAGVREQFF. The CDR3 DNA reads as TGTGCCAGCAGTTTCCTGGGAGCGGGGGTGCGAGAGCAGTTCTTC.

The genes are TRBV5-8 and TRBJ2-5; 11 nucleotides line up with TRBD2. Per the germline V gene, CDR1 is SGHTS and CDR2 is YDEGEE. This CDR3 comprises 17 residues. Trimming cost V 6 bases and J 5 bases; bases outside gene matches: 15. The CDR3 here is CASKPISGRAPAETQYF. The CDR3 bases are TGTGCCAGCAAACCAATTAGCGGGAGGGCCCCTGCCGAGACCCAGTACTTC.

The chain joins TRBV11-3 to TRBJ2-7, with a tentative D call TRBD1 (7 bases). Trimming took 0 bases from V and 5 from J, leaving 14 bases between them. The V gene's germline CDR1 is SGHNT and CDR2 YENEEA. The CDR3 is 15 residues long. CDR3 sequence: CASSLDPGGLDEQYF. The DNA for the CDR3 is TGTGCCAGCAGCTTAGATCCAGGGGGGCTGGACGAGCAGTACTTC.

The gene calls are TRBV27 and TRBJ1-5; D might be TRBD1 (6 bases). Trimming took off 6 bases at V and 1 base at J, with 10 bases between the two ends. The CDR3 runs to 14 residues. The germline V gene encodes CDR1 MNHEY and CDR2 SMNVEV (reference sequence). CDR3 nucleotide sequence: TGTGCCAGCAGCGACACAGGGAGCAATCAGCCCCAGCATTTT. Residues: CASSDTGSNQPQHF.